This entry lists 30 T cell receptor beta chains sequenced from one sample in a study of glioma-infiltrating T cells. TCR alpha and beta CDR3 regions were amplified from RNA using iRepertoire nested multiplex PCR. TCRdb re-called the multiplex PCR reads through MiXCR, storing one row per CDR3 protein. The sample has 150,000 to 200,000 distinct CDR3 sequences; about 32% are singletons. Sequenced: glioma tissue, nonneoplastic brain tissue, or PBMCs (not recorded which). These receptors were taken from a human donor with low-grade glioma or glioblastoma, undergoing nonglioma brain surgery, or in good health (not recorded which).

This clonotype was counted ten times or more. The chain combines TRBV7-2 with TRBJ2-7, with D possibly being TRBD2 (6 bases). CDR1 is SGHTA and CDR2 is FQGNSA in the germline V gene. Trimming shortened V by 3 bases and J by 0 bases, and 15 bases separated the two germline ends. The CDR3 is 16 amino acids. CDR3 loop: CASSFRPGVSSYEQYF. CDR3 sequence (DNA): TGTGCCAGCAGCTTTAGACCGGGGGTAAGCTCCTACGAGCAGTACTTC.

This clonotype was seen at least ten times. The chain links TRBV6-1 to TRBJ2-5, with TRBD1 identical over 7 bases. Trimming at V came to 6 bases and at J to 0 bases, leaving 19 bases not matched to a gene. CDR3 length: 19 residues. Germline V lookup: CDR1 MNHNS, CDR2 SASEGT. CDR3 sequence (DNA): TGTGCCAGCAGCCCCTCGGCCCTTTGGCGGACAGGCCACCAAGAGACCCAGTACTTC. Translation gives CASSPSALWRTGHQETQYF.

This clonotype was found many times. The chain combines TRBV7-2 with TRBJ1-1, with 7 positions matching TRBD1. Germline values: CDR1 SGHTA, CDR2 FQGNSA. The CDR3 runs to 14 residues. Trimming at V came to 5 bases and at J to 4 bases, leaving 7 bases not matched to a gene. The CDR3: CASSTGVVGTEAFF. CDR3 nucleotides: TGTGCCAGCAGCACAGGGGTGGTAGGCACTGAAGCTTTCTTT.

Of note for this clonotype: This could be a read error, since a much larger clone is one nucleotide away. The chain recombines TRBV4-3 with TRBJ2-3; 9 nucleotides agree with TRBD1. There are 14 residues in the CDR3. Germline CDR1 LGHNA, CDR2 YSLEER. CDR3 region: CTSSQVGTGTVQYF. In nucleotides, the CDR3 is TGCACCAGCAGCCAAGTCGGGACAGGGACAGTGCAGTATTTT.

Comment on this clonotype: Being one base from a much bigger clone, this may be a read error. The chain uses TRBV7-9 and TRBJ1-6; D is undetermined. The CDR3 loop spans 14 amino acids. Germline V gene lookup returns CDR1 SEHNR and CDR2 FQNEAQ (reference sequence). CDR3 residues: CPSSPTPIDSPLHF. The CDR3 DNA reads TGTCCCAGCAGCCCCACCCCAATTGATTCACCCCTCCACTTT.

The V gene is TRBV7-9, the J gene TRBJ1-5; 10 bases map to TRBD1. The CDR3 runs to 15 residues. Germline trimming cut 3 bases from V and 5 bases from J; bases unmatched to any gene: 4. Germline V lookup: CDR1 SEHNR, CDR2 FQNEAQ (reference sequence). The CDR3 sequence: CASSLGTGDDQPQHF. CDR3 DNA: TGTGCCAGCAGCTTGGGGACAGGGGATGATCAGCCCCAGCATTTT.

This clonotype occurred many times. This rearrangement joins TRBV7-9 to TRBJ1-5; a possible D gene is TRBD1 (5 bases). Trimming took off 0 bases at V and 8 bases at J, with 17 bases between the two ends. The CDR3 spans 16 residues. Germline CDR1 reads SEHNR; CDR2 reads FQNEAQ (reference sequence). CDR3 protein: CASSLALGTAIEPQHF. In DNA form, the CDR3 reads TGTGCCAGCAGCTTAGCCCTTGGGACGGCGATTGAGCCCCAGCATTTT.

Concerning this clonotype itself: A much more abundant neighbour one base away suggests this may be a read error. The genes are TRBV7-2 and TRBJ1-2; D is possibly TRBD1 (6 bases). The CDR3 length is 14 residues. Germline loops: CDR1 SGHTA, CDR2 FQGNSA. The germline V and J ends were trimmed by 5 bases and 5 bases, with 15 bases remaining between them. CDR3 coding DNA: TGTGCCAGCAGCGCCGGGGGCCTTAAATATGGCTACACCTTC. It translates to CASSAGGLKYGYTF.

This clonotype was observed many times. The chain employs TRBV2 and TRBJ1-2, with a tentative D call TRBD1 (5 bases). This CDR3 is 14 amino acids long. Germline lookup yields CDR1 SNHLY and CDR2 FYNNEI. The V end was cut by 1 base, the J end by 8 bases, with 14 bases between. CDR3 in DNA: TGTGCCAGCAGTGAAGGAATCCCACCAGGGGGCTACACCTTC. It is translated as CASSEGIPPGGYTF.

The V and J genes are TRBV29-1 and TRBJ2-3; 7 positions agree with TRBD2. Per germline, CDR1 SQVTM and CDR2 ANQGSEA. The CDR3 runs 15 residues. V gave up 7 bases and J gave up 1 base; unmatched junction bases: 11. The CDR3 loop reads CSARSLAAGTDTQYF. CDR3 bases: TGCAGCGCCCGGAGTCTAGCGGCGGGCACAGATACGCAGTATTTT.

In the case of this clonotype: A read error may explain this, as a much larger clone is one base away. The gene calls are TRBV12-5 and TRBJ2-7, with 7 bases aligning to TRBD2. Germline CDR1 LGHNT, CDR2 FRNRAP. Trimming cost V 7 bases and J 2 bases; bases outside gene matches: 8. The CDR3 has 14 amino acids. The CDR3 spells CASALGLVAYEQYF. The CDR3 bases are TGTGCTAGTGCCCTAGGACTAGTGGCCTACGAGCAGTACTTC.

This clonotype occurred many times. This rearrangement joins TRBV6-1 to TRBJ1-1; 8 nucleotides line up with TRBD1. J gave up 5 bases and V 6 bases, and 5 bases lay outside the gene matches. Germline CDR1 MNHNS, CDR2 SASEGT. CDR3 length: 13 amino acids. CDR3 sequence: CASRQNRGTEAFF. CDR3 DNA: TGTGCCAGCAGGCAAAACAGGGGGACTGAAGCTTTCTTT.

In this sample, this clonotype turned up many times. This chain links TRBV5-4 with TRBJ1-2; a weak D match, TRBD1 (6 bases). CDR3 size: 13 residues. V lost 4 bases, J lost 5 bases, and 12 bases lay in between. Germline V gene lookup returns CDR1 SGHNT and CDR2 YYREEE (reference sequence). CDR3 DNA sequence: TGTGCCAGCAGCCATACAGGGTCTTATGGCTACACCTTC. It yields the protein CASSHTGSYGYTF.

As to this clonotype: The junction differs from germline at one of its ends, possibly a read error. This sequence joins TRBV10-1 and TRBJ1-5; D ambiguous. Germline CDR1 WNHNN, CDR2 SYGVQD (reference sequence). This CDR3 spans 15 amino acids. As DNA, the CDR3 is TGCGCCAGCAGTGAGGCACCCAGCGGCAATCAGCTCCAGCATTTT. Its protein product is CASSEAPSGNQLQHF.

The J gene is TRBJ2-7, the V gene TRBV28; unclear D gene. Trimming pared 7 bases from V and 4 bases from J, leaving 17 bases between. Germline CDR1 and CDR2: MDHEN and SYDVKM. The CDR3 extends over 14 amino acids. The CDR3 loop is CASIPGTELYEQYF. The CDR3 DNA reads TGTGCCAGCATACCCGGTACTGAGCTTTACGAGCAGTACTTC.

The gene calls are TRBV3-1 and TRBJ1-2, with TRBD1 matching over 9 bases. CDR3 length equals 15 residues. The junction had 13 bases not matched to a gene; V was cut back by 7 bases and J by 7 bases. The germline V gene has CDR1 LGHDT and CDR2 YNNKEL (reference sequence). CDR3 DNA: TGTGCCAGCATCTATCGGACAGGGGTGTATCGTGGCTACACCTTC. Translated: CASIYRTGVYRGYTF.

About this clonotype: One base away lies a much larger clone, so this may be a sequencing read error. J is TRBJ2-1 and V is TRBV3-1, with TRBD2 as a possible D gene (6 bases). Germline assignment: CDR1 LGHDT and CDR2 YNNKEL (reference sequence). The CDR3 has 12 residues. Deletions cut 1 base from V and 14 bases from J, with 12 bases between. Here the CDR3 DNA reads TGTGCCAGCAGCCAAGGGGCGGGATTGGAGTTCTTC. As protein: CASSQGAGLEFF.

This clonotype has at least ten counts. The chain carries TRBV7-8 and TRBJ2-1; possibly TRBD1 for D (5 bases). The CDR3 runs 14 residues. Germline V lookup: CDR1 SGHVS, CDR2 FQNEAQ. The V gene lost 0 bases and the J gene lost 6 bases, with 9 bases spanning the gap. CDR3 bases: TGTGCCAGCAGCTTAGCAGGGGAACGCAATGAGCAGTTCTTC. As protein: CASSLAGERNEQFF. Based on the CDR3 plus reference TRBV7-8 and TRBJ2-1, the full variable domain is GAGVSQSPRYKVAKRGQDVALRCDPISGHVSLFWYQQALGQGPEFLTYFQNEAQLDKSGLPSDRFFAERPEGSVSTLKIQRTQQEDSAVYLCASSLAGERNEQFFGPGTRLTVL.

Many counts were recorded for this clonotype. This sequence joins TRBV5-1 and TRBJ2-3; D might be TRBD1 (5 bases). The CDR3 has 13 residues. V was clipped by 2 bases and J by 1 base, with 5 bases between them. Germline V gives CDR1 SGHRS, CDR2 YFSETQ. The DNA of the CDR3 is TGCGCCAGCAGCTTACAGGGCACAGATACGCAGTATTTT. It codes for CASSLQGTDTQYF.

This clonotype appeared many times. J is TRBJ2-7 and V is TRBV2; a weak D match, TRBD1 (7 bases). Germline V gene lookup returns CDR1 SNHLY and CDR2 FYNNEI. Between the trimmed V and J ends, which lost 3 bases and 3 bases, there was a span of 12 bases. The CDR3 consists of 14 residues. The CDR3 protein is CASSEGRGDYEQYF. In nucleotides, the CDR3 is TGTGCCAGCAGTGAGGGCAGGGGGGACTACGAGCAGTACTTC.

This clonotype was observed at least ten times. This chain connects TRBV15 to TRBJ2-5, with 10 bases that match TRBD1. This CDR3 contains 18 residues. Germline values: CDR1 LNHNV, CDR2 YYDKDF (reference sequence). Germline trimming cut 3 bases from V and 8 bases from J; bases unmatched to any gene: 18. In nucleotides, the CDR3 is TGTGCCACCAGCAGCTCCCGGGACAGGGGACTTCCATCGGAAACCCAGTACTTC. Encoded protein: CATSSSRDRGLPSETQYF.

On this clonotype itself: A junction boundary mismatches the germline segment, possibly from a read error. For the CDR3, the DNA is TGTACCAGCGAAACTGGGACAGGGACCTACGAGCAGTACTTC. Protein product: CTSETGTGTYEQYF. The V and J genes are TRBV6-5 and TRBJ2-7; 9 bases agree with TRBD1. The germline CDR1 and CDR2 sequences are MNHEY and SVGAGI. CDR3 size: 14 residues.

This clonotype was seen ten or more times. The V gene is TRBV6-1, the J gene TRBJ1-1; D is uncertain. CDR3 size: 14 residues. Trimming took off 6 bases at V and 0 bases at J, with 11 bases between the two ends. CDR1 and CDR2 from the germline V gene are MNHNS and SASEGT. CDR3 coding DNA: TGTGCCAGCAGCTCCGGCAGAATGAACACTGAAGCTTTCTTT. It yields the protein CASSSGRMNTEAFF.

This clonotype appeared many times. V gene TRBV6-1 combines with J gene TRBJ1-5, with unresolved D. V lost 6 bases, J lost 6 bases, and 15 bases lay in between. The CDR3 runs 14 residues. Germline V gene data show CDR1 as MNHNS and CDR2 as SASEGT. The CDR3 spells CASSPSDASQPQHF. CDR3 bases: TGTGCCAGCAGCCCTTCGGATGCGAGTCAGCCCCAGCATTTT.

The chain has TRBV6-1 and TRBJ2-3; 13 bases fit TRBD2. The length of the CDR3 is 17 residues. Unmatched junction bases numbered 7, after V lost 5 bases and J lost 2 bases. Germline V gene sequence: CDR1 MNHNS, CDR2 SASEGT. DNA of the CDR3: TGTGCCAGCAGTCCTATGACTAGCGGGAGGTCCACAGATACGCAGTATTTT. It yields the protein CASSPMTSGRSTDTQYF.

This clonotype was recorded a few times. The V call is TRBV9, the J call TRBJ2-3, with D hard to call. The CDR3 has 15 residues. Germline CDR1 reads SGDLS; CDR2 reads YYNGEE. Between the trimmed V and J ends, which lost 4 bases and 2 bases, there was a span of 14 bases. The DNA for the CDR3 is TGTGCCAGCAGCCCTAGTTTCCTCTTCACAGATACGCAGTATTTT. Its protein product is CASSPSFLFTDTQYF.

By frequency in the sample, this clonotype is medium-sized. The genes are TRBV6-2 or TRBV6-3 and TRBJ2-3, with D possibly being TRBD2 (5 bases). This CDR3 is built from 14 residues. V lost 6 bases and J 2 bases, leaving 12 bases between the germline ends. CDR1 MNHEY and CDR2 SVGEGT come from the germline V gene. The CDR3 DNA follows: TGTGCCAGCAGAAGCCTGGACTTCACAGATACGCAGTATTTT. It specifies CASRSLDFTDTQYF.

In this sample, this clonotype turned up many times. The DNA for the CDR3 is TGCGCCAGCAGCCCGTGGGAATCGAGGAACGAGCAGTACTTC. It is translated as CASSPWESRNEQYF. The chain joins TRBV4-1 to TRBJ2-7, with D unresolved. The germline V gene encodes CDR1 MGHRA and CDR2 YSYEKL. The CDR3 covers 14 residues. Trimming pared 4 bases from V and 5 bases from J, leaving 15 bases between.

The sample holds many counts of this clonotype. V is TRBV28 and J is TRBJ2-1; TRBD2 matches 9 bases. From germline, CDR1 is MDHEN and CDR2 SYDVKM. The CDR3 runs 17 residues. Unmatched junction bases numbered 11, after V lost 3 bases and J lost 5 bases. CDR3: CASSFLAGGPGHNEQFF. The CDR3 DNA reads as TGTGCCAGCAGTTTCTTGGCGGGAGGGCCCGGCCACAATGAGCAGTTCTTC.

This clonotype was seen repeatedly, ten times or more. Here the CDR3 reads CASSLDSGTGDTQYF. CDR3 in DNA: TGCGCCAGCAGCTTGGATAGCGGGACCGGGGATACGCAGTATTTT. The rearrangement joins TRBV5-1 to TRBJ2-3; 8 bases align to TRBD2. The CDR3 loop spans 15 amino acids. Trimming at V came to 0 bases and at J to 6 bases, leaving 6 bases not matched to a gene. The germline CDR1 and CDR2 sequences are SGHRS and YFSETQ.